This is a list of T cell receptor beta chains from one sample in a study of blood T cell repertoires in COVID-19. The protocol was immunoSEQ multiplex PCR, while the TCRdb copy is restricted to in-frame clones and leaves out a portion. Seen here are about 300,000 clones, roughly four fifths observed once, and the top ten hold more than 8%. Sequenced: peripheral blood. All receptors derive from a woman between 45 and 60 years old who had recovered from COVID-19. Both conserved end residues are part of each CDR3. The D gene is left open where the match is weak. Clone size is given for some rows only: seen once, a few or many times, or a class if the clone is expanded.

D | J | size | length | V | CDR3 | DNA
TRBD1 | TRBJ1-1 | once | 16 | TRBV5-1 | CASSLDPGQGVAEAFF | TGCGCCAGCAGCTTAGACCCGGGACAGGGGGTCGCTGAAGCTTTCTTT
TRBD2 | TRBJ2-1 | . | 14 | TRBV7-9 | CASSLALTSLEQFF | TGTGCCAGCAGCTTAGCGTTGACTAGCCTTGAGCAGTTCTTC
. | TRBJ2-2 | . | 15 | TRBV5-1 | CASRMEGRHTGELFF | TGCGCCAGCAGGATGGAGGGGCGGCACACCGGGGAGCTGTTTTTT
TRBD2 | TRBJ2-1 | . | 14 | TRBV19 | CASTPPGGYNEQFF | TGTGCCAGTACCCCCCCGGGAGGCTACAATGAGCAGTTCTTC
. | TRBJ2-3 | . | 17 | TRBV18 | CASSPSILQVWTDTQYF | TGTGCCAGCTCACCATCGATCCTACAGGTGTGGACAGATACGCAGTATTTT
. | TRBJ1-2 | . | 13 | TRBV28 | CASRPGVLYGYTF | TGTGCCAGCAGACCAGGGGTTCTCTATGGCTACACCTTC
. | TRBJ2-7 | . | 11 | TRBV6-1 | CASTLGGEQYF | TGTGCCAGCACCCTAGGGGGCGAGCAGTACTTC
TRBD2 | TRBJ2-7 | . | 13 | TRBV19 | CASSIGLADEQYF | TGTGCCAGTAGTATCGGACTAGCGGACGAGCAGTACTTC
TRBD2 | TRBJ2-3 | . | 15 | TRBV5-1 | CASSLSGGAADTQYF | TGCGCCAGCAGCCTTAGCGGGGGGGCCGCAGATACGCAGTATTTT
. | TRBJ1-2 | . | 13 | TRBV30 | CAWSTAGALGYTF | TGTGCCTGGAGTACGGCAGGGGCCTTAGGCTACACCTTC
. | TRBJ2-3 | . | 11 | TRBV29-1 | CSPKNGDTQYF | TGCAGCCCGAAGAACGGAGATACGCAGTATTTT
TRBD1 | TRBJ1-4 | few | 15 | TRBV7-2 | CASSLHRGPEEKLFF | TGTGCCAGCAGCTTGCACAGGGGGCCAGAAGAAAAACTGTTTTTT
TRBD2 | TRBJ2-3 | . | 15 | TRBV5-6 | CASGGRVAYTDTQYF | TGTGCCAGCGGAGGGAGGGTAGCGTACACAGATACGCAGTATTTT
TRBD2 | TRBJ2-1 | . | 15 | TRBV2 | CASRDSAGGYNEQFF | TGTGCCAGCAGAGACTCTGCGGGGGGATACAATGAGCAGTTCTTC
TRBD2 | TRBJ2-3 | . | 16 | TRBV6-6 | CASSYLRAGVTDTQYF | TGTGCCAGCAGTTACCTACGAGCGGGAGTCACAGATACGCAGTATTTT
TRBD2 | TRBJ2-3 | . | 13 | TRBV12-3/TRBV12-4 | CASSLSSGDTQYF | TGTGCCAGCAGTTTATCTAGCGGGGATACGCAGTATTTT
. | TRBJ1-2 | . | 15 | TRBV28 | CASSPGGTPNYGYTF | TGTGCCAGCAGTCCGGGTGGCACCCCTAACTATGGCTACACCTTC
. | TRBJ1-5 | . | 11 | TRBV28 | CASSLGRPQHF | TGTGCCAGCAGTTTAGGGAGGCCCCAGCATTTT
. | TRBJ1-2 | . | 17 | TRBV3-1/TRBV3-2 | CASSPNWDIQFNYGYTF | TGTGCCAGCAGCCCTAACTGGGACATCCAATTTAACTATGGCTACACCTTC
TRBD2 | TRBJ2-1 | . | 15 | TRBV3-1/TRBV3-2 | CASSTSGGPKDEQFF | TGTGCCAGCAGCACTAGCGGGGGGCCCAAGGATGAGCAGTTCTTC
. | TRBJ1-2 | few | 15 | TRBV6-5 | CASSPTPSSNYGYTF | TGTGCCAGCAGTCCCACTCCTTCCTCCAACTATGGCTACACCTTC
TRBD2 | TRBJ2-7 | . | 15 | TRBV6-2/TRBV6-3 | CASSYSSLAGAEQYF | TGTGCCAGCAGTTACTCGAGCCTAGCGGGAGCCGAGCAGTACTTC
TRBD2 | TRBJ2-5 | . | 13 | TRBV9 | CASSAPGGETQYF | TGTGCCAGCAGCGCGCCGGGAGGCGAGACCCAGTACTTC
TRBD1 | TRBJ1-2 | once | 13 | TRBV12-3/TRBV12-4 | CASRTTGDYGYTF | TGTGCCAGCAGGACGACAGGGGACTATGGCTACACCTTC
. | TRBJ2-5 | once | 15 | TRBV5-1 | CASSLWGELRETQYF | TGCGCCAGCAGCTTGTGGGGGGAATTGCGAGAGACCCAGTACTTC
TRBD2 | TRBJ2-1 | . | 15 | TRBV4-3 | CASSRLAGVNNEQFF | TGCGCCAGCAGCCGACTAGCGGGAGTCAACAATGAGCAGTTCTTC
. | TRBJ2-7 | . | 15 | TRBV11-3 | CASSLYPGVSYEQYF | TGTGCCAGCAGCTTATATCCCGGTGTGTCCTACGAGCAGTACTTC
TRBD1 | TRBJ1-4 | . | 14 | TRBV27 | CASSHGTVPLKLFF | TGTGCCAGCAGTCACGGGACAGTTCCCCTCAAACTGTTTTTT
. | TRBJ1-2 | . | 15 | TRBV4-1 | CASSQPDKVGDGYTF | TGCGCCAGCAGCCAACCGGACAAGGTTGGGGATGGCTACACCTTC
. | TRBJ1-6 | . | 15 | TRBV11-2 | CASSLDPGDNSPLHF | TGTGCCAGCAGCTTAGACCCAGGGGATAATTCACCCCTCCACTTT
TRBD1 | TRBJ2-1 | . | 15 | TRBV9 | CASSVDPGQGREQFF | TGTGCCAGCAGCGTAGACCCTGGACAGGGAAGGGAGCAGTTCTTC
TRBD2 | TRBJ2-7 | . | 15 | TRBV4-2 | CASSQETSGAYEQYF | TGTGCCAGCAGCCAAGAGACTAGCGGGGCCTACGAGCAGTACTTC
. | TRBJ2-7 | . | 15 | TRBV5-4 | CASSFQRSSSYEQYF | TGTGCCAGCAGCTTTCAGCGGTCGAGCTCCTACGAGCAGTACTTC
. | TRBJ1-2 | . | 15 | TRBV27 | CASSLRGPLNYGYTF | TGTGCCAGCAGTTTGCGAGGGCCACTAAACTATGGCTACACCTTC
. | TRBJ1-2 | . | 13 | TRBV24-1 | CATSEGRFYGYTF | TGTGCCACCAGTGAGGGCAGATTCTATGGCTACACCTTC
TRBD1 | TRBJ2-2 | . | 20 | TRBV7-8 | CASSSPGTGGVPRNTGELFF | TGTGCCAGCAGCAGCCCCGGGACAGGGGGTGTCCCGAGGAACACCGGGGAGCTGTTTTTT
TRBD1 | TRBJ1-1 | . | 14 | TRBV7-2 | CASSSRTGVTEAFF | TGTGCCAGCAGCTCGAGGACAGGGGTCACTGAAGCTTTCTTT
. | TRBJ1-6 | . | 17 | TRBV11-2 | CASSPTTSTGVDSPLHF | TGTGCCAGCAGCCCAACGACCTCAACAGGAGTAGATTCACCCCTCCACTTT
. | TRBJ2-1 | once | 13 | TRBV9 | CASSVVHGLEQFF | TGTGCCAGCAGCGTAGTCCACGGACTTGAGCAGTTCTTC
. | TRBJ1-4 | . | 14 | TRBV6-5 | CASGHIGTNEKLFF | TGTGCCAGCGGACACATTGGAACTAATGAAAAACTGTTTTTT